Listed below are T cell receptor beta chains from one sample, sequenced in a study of OX40 agonist ivuxolimab in advanced cancers. Method: immunoSEQ multiplex PCR; TCRdb's copy keeps in-frame clones and lacks some. The sample contains tens of thousands of clones, approximately 93% of which appear only once. Sequencing was performed on CD4+ or CD8+ T cells sorted from blood, taken in a trial of the OX40 agonist ivuxolimab. The receptors derive from an adult with an advanced solid tumor such as melanoma, head and neck, liver or kidney cancer. CDR3s include the opening cysteine and the closing phenylalanine or tryptophan. The order of the fields is D gene, V gene, J gene, CDR3 protein. A D gene is named only where the DNA matches it firmly.

d_gene: TRBD1
v_gene: TRBV15
j_gene: TRBJ2-3
CDR3aa: CATSTPGQGTDTQYF

d_gene: .
v_gene: TRBV19
j_gene: TRBJ1-5
CDR3aa: CASSIAQGLSNQPQHF

d_gene: TRBD2
v_gene: TRBV18
j_gene: TRBJ2-7
CDR3aa: CASSPGLAGSYEQYF

d_gene: .
v_gene: TRBV19
j_gene: TRBJ2-7
CDR3aa: CASSSGPSYEQYF

d_gene: TRBD1
v_gene: TRBV7-8
j_gene: TRBJ1-4
CDR3aa: CASSLVDRFGEKLFF

d_gene: TRBD1
v_gene: TRBV2
j_gene: TRBJ2-1
CDR3aa: CASSRDRVGSYNEQFF

d_gene: TRBD1
v_gene: TRBV19
j_gene: TRBJ2-1
CDR3aa: CASRKSQGFNEQFF

d_gene: .
v_gene: TRBV15
j_gene: TRBJ2-2
CDR3aa: CATSRDGRASDTGELFF

d_gene: .
v_gene: TRBV27
j_gene: TRBJ2-7
CDR3aa: CASSKTGRAGFTLEQYF

d_gene: TRBD1
v_gene: TRBV7-9
j_gene: TRBJ2-6
CDR3aa: CASSFWTGGSGANVLTF

d_gene: .
v_gene: TRBV11-3
j_gene: TRBJ2-7
CDR3aa: CASSLDGGLDYEQYF

d_gene: .
v_gene: TRBV7-9
j_gene: TRBJ2-5
CDR3aa: CASSLAISSQETQYF

d_gene: TRBD1
v_gene: TRBV5-1
j_gene: TRBJ1-5
CDR3aa: CASSLGTGDNQPQHF

d_gene: TRBD2
v_gene: TRBV10-2
j_gene: TRBJ2-5
CDR3aa: CASSVGSGGAQETQYF

d_gene: .
v_gene: TRBV6-1
j_gene: TRBJ2-7
CDR3aa: CASSGWDAYEQYF

d_gene: .
v_gene: TRBV28
j_gene: TRBJ1-2
CDR3aa: CASSFFDGSRGYTF

d_gene: .
v_gene: TRBV7-6
j_gene: TRBJ1-6
CDR3aa: CASSLVTSNSPLHF

d_gene: .
v_gene: TRBV12-5
j_gene: TRBJ2-5
CDR3aa: CASGLGQVPRETQYF

d_gene: .
v_gene: TRBV28
j_gene: TRBJ2-4
CDR3aa: CASSLPGNIQYF

d_gene: .
v_gene: TRBV2
j_gene: TRBJ2-2
CDR3aa: CASSPIDTGELFF

d_gene: .
v_gene: TRBV18
j_gene: TRBJ1-1
CDR3aa: CASSQAIESAEAFF

d_gene: TRBD2
v_gene: TRBV4-1
j_gene: TRBJ2-7
CDR3aa: CASSQEKRGGLYEQYF

d_gene: .
v_gene: TRBV19
j_gene: TRBJ2-7
CDR3aa: CASSTDRSAYEQYF

d_gene: .
v_gene: TRBV13
j_gene: TRBJ1-5
CDR3aa: CASSLFPQHF

d_gene: TRBD2
v_gene: TRBV29-1
j_gene: TRBJ2-1
CDR3aa: CSVRGLAFNEQFF

d_gene: TRBD2
v_gene: TRBV5-4
j_gene: TRBJ2-3
CDR3aa: CASSPISGGAVDTQYF

d_gene: .
v_gene: TRBV10-3
j_gene: TRBJ2-1
CDR3aa: CATLGNEQFF

d_gene: .
v_gene: TRBV4-1
j_gene: TRBJ2-5
CDR3aa: CASSSTRVRGSGETQYF

d_gene: TRBD1
v_gene: TRBV5-1
j_gene: TRBJ2-2
CDR3aa: CASSLAAGGTTGELFF

d_gene: TRBD2
v_gene: TRBV19
j_gene: TRBJ2-3
CDR3aa: CATLAGATDTQYF

d_gene: .
v_gene: TRBV6-1
j_gene: TRBJ1-2
CDR3aa: CASSYGANYGYTF

d_gene: TRBD2
v_gene: TRBV6-1
j_gene: TRBJ2-7
CDR3aa: CASSEMASGPYEQYF

d_gene: .
v_gene: TRBV7-3
j_gene: TRBJ2-2
CDR3aa: CASSSRFGELFF

d_gene: TRBD2
v_gene: TRBV27
j_gene: TRBJ2-1
CDR3aa: CASRSRLAGNEQFF

d_gene: TRBD1
v_gene: TRBV2
j_gene: TRBJ2-6
CDR3aa: CASRPPGQETSGANVLTF

d_gene: .
v_gene: TRBV19
j_gene: TRBJ2-2
CDR3aa: CASRNRGNTGELFF

d_gene: TRBD1
v_gene: TRBV5-1
j_gene: TRBJ2-5
CDR3aa: CASTGQGQETQYF

d_gene: TRBD2
v_gene: TRBV2
j_gene: TRBJ2-6
CDR3aa: CASSGAGLATSGANVLTF